Listed below are T cell receptor beta chains from one sample, sequenced in a study of radiation and T cells in renal cell carcinoma. Sequencing was performed with immunoSEQ multiplex PCR; in TCRdb, only in-frame clones are kept and a portion is missing. The sample comprises around 100,000 clones, roughly 82% of which are singletons, and roughly 7.9% rests with the top ten. The sequencing here drew on blood, taken from a patient whose treatment included radiotherapy and nephrectomy. Receptors were obtained from a man aged 55 to 70 with renal cell carcinoma. Each CDR3 is given with its conserved first and last residue. A D gene is named only where the DNA matches it firmly. Clone size appears in some rows only: once, few, many, or a class for an expanded clone.

clone_size d_call j_call v_call cdr3_nt cdr3_aa
. . TRBJ2-7 TRBV18 TGTGCCAGCTCACCAGGGGACAGAGGGGGGACCTCCCTCGAGCAGTACTTC CASSPGDRGGTSLEQYF
. . TRBJ1-1 TRBV10-3 TGTGCCAGCCTGGCGGGGGGCACTGAAGCTTTCTTT CASLAGGTEAFF
. TRBD1 TRBJ2-7 TRBV29-1 TGCAGCGTTGAGGGACAGGGTACTGACGAGCAGTACTTC CSVEGQGTDEQYF
once . TRBJ1-4 TRBV6-5 TGTGCCAGCAGTTACTCAATAGGGGCTAATGAAAAACTGTTTTTT CASSYSIGANEKLFF
. . TRBJ2-1 TRBV19 TGTGCCACTACAGAGGGCTATGGCTACAATGAGCAGTTCTTC CATTEGYGYNEQFF
. TRBD1 TRBJ1-2 TRBV19 TGTGCCAGTAGCTCTCAGACAGGGGTGGGCTATGGCTACACCTTC CASSSQTGVGYGYTF
. . TRBJ2-3 TRBV28 TGTGCCAGCATTCCGGGCCCACGGGGAGATACGCAGTATTTT CASIPGPRGDTQYF
. TRBD1 TRBJ2-4 TRBV15 TGTGCCACCAGAGACAGGGATGTAGCCAAAAACATTCAGTACTTC CATRDRDVAKNIQYF
. . TRBJ2-2 TRBV6-6 TGTGCCAGCAGTCCTTTCGGGGAAACCGGGGAGCTGTTTTTT CASSPFGETGELFF
few . TRBJ1-1 TRBV18 TGTGCCAGCCTAGTCAGTAAGCCTACACAGGGTAGGACTGAAGCTTTCTTT CASLVSKPTQGRTEAFF